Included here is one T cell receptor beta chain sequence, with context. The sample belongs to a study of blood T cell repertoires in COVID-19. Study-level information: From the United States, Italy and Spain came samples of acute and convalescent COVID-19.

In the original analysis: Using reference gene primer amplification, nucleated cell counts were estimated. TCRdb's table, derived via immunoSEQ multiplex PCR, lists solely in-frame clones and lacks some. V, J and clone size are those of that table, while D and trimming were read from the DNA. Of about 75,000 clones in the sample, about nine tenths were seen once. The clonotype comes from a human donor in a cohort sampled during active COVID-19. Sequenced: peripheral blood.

The CDR3 reads CASSLAGIYEQYF. CDR3 nucleotides: TGCGCCAGCAGCTTGGCAGGGATCTACGAGCAGTACTTC. The rearrangement joins TRBV5-1 to TRBJ2-7, with D possibly matching TRBD1 (5 bases). Trimming pared 0 bases from V and 3 bases from J, leaving 7 bases between. The germline gives CDR1 SGHRS, CDR2 YFSETQ. The CDR3 is 13 residues long. Supplemented by reference TRBV5-1 and TRBJ2-7, the full variable domain reads KAGVTQTPRYLIKTRGQQVTLSCSPISGHRSVSWYQQTPGQGLQFLFEYFSETQRNKGNFPGRFSGRQFSNSRSEMNVSTLELGDSALYLCASSLAGIYEQYFGPGTRLTVT.